This TCR beta chain was sequenced during a study of OX40 agonist ivuxolimab in advanced cancers. Samples of blood were obtained at baseline, on cycle 4 day 1, and on cycle 7 day 1. The CDR3 totals 15 residues. CDR1 is LNHDA and CDR2 is SQIVND in the germline V gene (reference sequence). Trimming took 1 base from V and 2 from J, leaving 10 bases between them. Measured with immunoSEQ multiplex PCR; TCRdb has only the in-frame clones, and not every one. The sample holds just over 20,000 clones; 80% to 90% are singletons and the top ten take 23%. This TCR came from an adult with an advanced solid tumor such as melanoma, head and neck, liver or kidney cancer. The chain employs TRBV19 and TRBJ2-3; no reliable D call. Here the sequenced sample was CD4+ or CD8+ T cells sorted from blood, taken in a trial of the OX40 agonist ivuxolimab. CDR3: CASSIGAGYTDTQYF. The CDR3 DNA reads TGTGCCAGTAGTATAGGCGCAGGATACACAGATACGCAGTATTTT.